The 22 T cell receptor beta chains listed next were all sequenced from one sample in a study of control samples from healthy donors and cancer patients. Clones were sequenced by immunoSEQ multiplex PCR, and TCRdb holds only the in-frame ones, with some missing. The top ten hold about 4.9% of the sample, which has about 150,000 clones, roughly 89% seen once. The sample was blood. These receptors were taken from a man aged 30 to 39 in good health.

The rearrangement uses TRBV7-6 and TRBJ1-3, with D possibly matching TRBD1 (5 bases). The germline V gene has CDR1 SGHVS and CDR2 FNYEAQ. The V end was cut by 5 bases, the J end by 0 bases, with 17 bases between. The CDR3 contains 17 residues. The CDR3 DNA reads TGTGCCAGCAGCCTCTCCGGGACCGCCATCTCTGGAAACACCATATATTTT. This translates into CASSLSGTAISGNTIYF.

This chain joins TRBV5-4 and TRBJ1-2, with 8 bases matching TRBD1. Per germline, CDR1 SGHNT and CDR2 YYREEE (reference sequence). The V segment lost 5 bases and the J segment 3 bases; nucleotides outside the gene matches: 3. This CDR3 is 13 amino acids long. Here the CDR3 DNA reads TGTGCCAGCAGGTCGGGACAGGACTATGGCTACACCTTC. Its translation is CASRSGQDYGYTF.

The rearrangement uses TRBV14 and TRBJ2-1, with TRBD2 as a possible D gene (6 bases). CDR3 size: 14 residues. In germline, CDR1 is SGHDN, CDR2 FVKESK. Between the trimmed V and J ends, which lost 4 bases and 6 bases, there was a span of 13 bases. CDR3: CASSRPGRLNEQFF. The CDR3 region has the DNA TGTGCCAGCAGCCGTCCAGGGAGGCTCAATGAGCAGTTCTTC.

The rearrangement joins TRBV9 to TRBJ2-2; weak D call: TRBD2 (6 bases). This CDR3 is built from 13 residues. Germline V gene sequence: CDR1 SGDLS, CDR2 YYNGEE. The V end lost 8 bases, the J end lost 0 bases, and 8 bases lay between the germline ends. CDR3 DNA: TGTGCCAGGGGGAGGTCGAACACCGGGGAGCTGTTTTTT. Its translation: CARGRSNTGELFF. Complete variable domain (other parts from reference TRBV9 and TRBJ2-2): DSGVTQTPKHLITATGQRVTLRCSPRSGDLSVYWYQQSLDQGLQFLIQYYNGEERAKGNILERFSAQQFPDLHSELNLSSLELGDSALYFCARGRSNTGELFFGEGSRLTVL.

This sequence joins TRBV4-3 and TRBJ1-2; 10 positions agree with TRBD1. The V gene end was trimmed by 2 bases and the J gene end by 7 bases; junction bases not matched to a gene: 4. Germline V gene data show CDR1 as LGHNA and CDR2 as YSLEER. There are 14 residues in the CDR3. In DNA, the CDR3 is TGCGCCAGCAGCCAAACGACAGGGGGCATTGGCTACACCTTC. This codes for CASSQTTGGIGYTF.

The chain links TRBV5-4 to TRBJ2-7; D is possibly TRBD1 (6 bases). V gave up 4 bases and J gave up 2 bases, with 13 bases separating them. The CDR3 spans 14 residues. Germline V CDR1 and CDR2: SGHNT, YYREEE (reference sequence). The chain's CDR3 is CASSRPQGPYEQYF. DNA for the CDR3: TGTGCCAGCAGCCGACCACAGGGCCCCTACGAGCAGTACTTC. Complete variable domain (other parts from reference TRBV5-4 and TRBJ2-7): ETGVTQSPTHLIKTRGQQVTLRCSSQSGHNTVSWYQQALGQGPQFIFQYYREEENGRGNFPPRFSGLQFPNYSSELNVNALELDDSALYLCASSRPQGPYEQYFGPGTRLTVT.

The chain employs TRBV14 and TRBJ1-6; tentatively, D is TRBD1 (5 bases). Germline V CDR1 and CDR2: SGHDN, FVKESK. V was pared by 0 bases and J by 7 bases, with 10 bases between. This CDR3 spans 15 amino acids. DNA of the CDR3: TGTGCCAGCAGCCAAGAACCCGGGGGGAATTCACCCCTCCACTTT. This codes for CASSQEPGGNSPLHF.

To note about this clone: Other DNA sequences in the sample encode the same CDR3. The chain has TRBV6-2 or TRBV6-3 and TRBJ2-5, with 8 nucleotides matching TRBD2. The CDR3 length is 16 residues. Germline CDR1 reads MNHEY; CDR2 reads SVGEGT. Losses at the gene ends were 5 bases for V and 4 bases for J; bases not matched to a gene: 12. CDR3 residues: CASSGAASGRRETQYF. CDR3 DNA: TGTGCCAGCAGTGGGGCAGCCAGCGGGAGACGAGAGACCCAGTACTTC.

V gene TRBV2 combines with J gene TRBJ2-2; 11 nucleotides match TRBD2. J was trimmed by 6 bases and V by 6 bases; bases with no gene match: 9. The CDR3 loop spans 16 amino acids. Germline V gene data show CDR1 as SNHLY and CDR2 as FYNNEI. The CDR3: CASRVTSGSIAGELFF. CDR3 coding DNA: TGTGCCAGCAGGGTTACTAGCGGGAGTATCGCCGGGGAGCTGTTTTTT.

The rearrangement links TRBV24-1 to TRBJ2-2; either TRBD1 or TRBD2 may fit D (6 bases each). CDR3 length: 15 amino acids. V lost 5 bases, J lost 5 bases, and 14 bases lay in between. CDR1 and CDR2 from the germline V gene are KGHDR and SFDVKD. The CDR3, as DNA: TGTGCCACCAGTGTTCCGGGGGCGATGACCGGGGAGCTGTTTTTT. The encoded protein is CATSVPGAMTGELFF.

This clone occurred a few times. V is TRBV10-1 and J is TRBJ1-2; D remains ambiguous. V was trimmed by 0 bases and J by 0 bases, leaving 20 bases between them. CDR1 is WNHNN and CDR2 is SYGVQD in the germline V gene (reference sequence). The CDR3 contains 19 residues. The CDR3 protein is CASSESLYRPVGPNYGYTF. CDR3 DNA sequence: TGCGCCAGCAGTGAGTCTCTATATAGGCCCGTCGGTCCTAACTATGGCTACACCTTC.

The chain couples TRBV4-3 to TRBJ1-3; D unresolved. Trimming stripped 6 bases from V and 0 bases from J, with 18 bases between. This CDR3 has 17 residues. The germline V gene encodes CDR1 LGHNA and CDR2 YSLEER. CDR3 in DNA: TGCGCCAGCAGTCCTGACACCACACAGAGCTCTGGAAACACCATATATTTT. Encoded protein: CASSPDTTQSSGNTIYF.

This chain uses TRBV9 with TRBJ1-6; no definite D call. CDR1 is SGDLS and CDR2 is YYNGEE in the germline V gene. This CDR3 region has 13 residues. With 4 bases removed from V and 14 bases from J, the gap between germline ends came to 16 bases. The CDR3 sequence is CASSTTEVGSLHF. The CDR3 DNA reads TGTGCCAGCAGCACGACGGAGGTTGGGTCCCTCCACTTT.

The CDR3 region has the DNA TGTGCCAGCAACGGGTGGGCTGGTCAGCCCCAGCATTTT. This sequence encodes CASNGWAGQPQHF. The chain is built from TRBV2 and TRBJ1-5; D uncertain. CDR1 and CDR2 from the germline V gene are SNHLY and FYNNEI. V gave up 7 bases and J gave up 6 bases, with 13 bases separating them. The CDR3 totals 13 residues.

This clone has a single count. The rearrangement uses TRBV18 and TRBJ1-5; D not resolved. Germline assignment: CDR1 KGHSH and CDR2 LQKENI. The CDR3 runs 15 residues. Trimming removed 3 bases from V and 3 bases from J, with 12 bases in between. CDR3 region: CASSPAPPNNQPQHF. In nucleotides, the CDR3 is TGTGCCAGCTCACCCGCGCCTCCCAACAATCAGCCCCAGCATTTT.

To note about this clone: Other nucleotide sequences from this sample produce the same CDR3. This rearrangement joins TRBV7-2 to TRBJ1-4; D is unresolved. The length of the CDR3 is 14 residues. The germline V gene encodes CDR1 SGHTA and CDR2 FQGNSA. The V end lost 1 base, the J end lost 0 bases, and 3 bases lay between the germline ends. The CDR3 coding sequence is TGTGCCAGCAGCTTAGACGCAACTAATGAAAAACTGTTTTTT. Translated, it gives CASSLDATNEKLFF.

The J gene is TRBJ2-5, the V gene TRBV3-1 (or the pseudogene TRBV3-2); possibly TRBD1 for D (5 bases). Germline values: CDR1 LGHDT, CDR2 YNNKEL (reference sequence). The CDR3 has 14 amino acids. V lost 4 bases and J lost 2, with 11 bases in between. The CDR3 region is CASSPQKGQETQYF. CDR3 nucleotide sequence: TGTGCCAGCAGCCCACAGAAGGGGCAAGAGACCCAGTACTTC.

This chain uses TRBV9 with TRBJ2-1; D possibly corresponds to TRBD1 (6 bases). This CDR3 is built from 16 residues. The ends were cut back, 5 bases at V and 1 base at J, with 16 bases in the middle. Germline CDR1 reads SGDLS; CDR2 reads YYNGEE. Here the CDR3 DNA reads TGTGCCAGCAGGCCTGATACAGGGAGATCCTACAATGAGCAGTTCTTC. Its translation: CASRPDTGRSYNEQFF. Full variable domain (rest looked up from reference TRBV9 and TRBJ2-1): DSGVTQTPKHLITATGQRVTLRCSPRSGDLSVYWYQQSLDQGLQFLIQYYNGEERAKGNILERFSAQQFPDLHSELNLSSLELGDSALYFCASRPDTGRSYNEQFFGPGTRLTVL.

The genes are TRBV6-2 or TRBV6-3 and TRBJ1-3; D remains unclear. Germline V gives CDR1 MNHEY, CDR2 SVGEGT. This CDR3 is built from 15 residues. V was clipped by 4 bases and J by 2 bases, with 12 bases between them. CDR3 in amino acids: CASSSSGGTGNTIYF. In DNA form, the CDR3 reads TGTGCCAGCAGTTCCTCCGGAGGTACTGGAAACACCATATATTTT.

This chain joins TRBV5-1 and TRBJ1-6, with D possibly being TRBD1 (5 bases). The CDR3 sequence is 13 residues long. Germline CDR1 is SGHRS and CDR2 is YFSETQ. The V end lost 4 bases, the J end lost 6 bases, and 8 bases lay between the germline ends. The CDR3 DNA is TGCGCCAGCAGCCCAGACAGTAATTCACCCCTCCACTTT. Amino acids: CASSPDSNSPLHF.

This chain connects TRBV29-1 to TRBJ2-7; D uncertain. Germline loops: CDR1 SQVTM, CDR2 ANQGSEA. CDR3 length: 14 residues. Trimming took 1 base from V and 5 from J, leaving 15 bases between them. The CDR3 nucleotides are TGCAGCGTTGAAGGTGTCCATAAAGCCAACGAGCAGTACTTC. It codes for CSVEGVHKANEQYF.

CDR3 DNA: TGTGCCAGCAGCTCCCTCCAGGGCGACGAGCAGTACTTC. Translated: CASSSLQGDEQYF. The chain combines TRBV11-3 with TRBJ2-7, with a possible D match to TRBD1 (5 bases). Germline CDR1 SGHNT, CDR2 YENEEA. This CDR3 is built from 13 residues. The ends were cut back, 4 bases at V and 5 bases at J, with 12 bases in the middle.